The clone carrying this T cell receptor beta chain has a count of ten or more. The read ends 3 residues shy of where the CDR3 ends; the end is completed using the germline J gene. The data were taken from a study of T cell clonality in common variable immunodeficiency. Germline V lookup: CDR1 SQVTM, CDR2 ANQGSEA. Trimming cost V 4 bases and J 1 base, with 10 bases left between them. The CDR3 is made up of 13 amino acids. The repertoire was sequenced with immunoSEQ multiplex PCR; TCRdb's copy has only in-frame clones and lacks some. Found here are roughly 52,000 clones, no singletons; the ten largest cover 3% to 3.5%.

This clonotype was obtained from a person aged 18 to 70 in good health. The V call is TRBV29-1, the J call TRBJ1-1; D is unclear. The material sequenced was peripheral blood mononuclear cells. The CDR3 loop reads CSVGDMRNTEAFF. The part of the CDR3 DNA that was read is TGCAGCGTTGGAGACATGCGGAACACTGAA.